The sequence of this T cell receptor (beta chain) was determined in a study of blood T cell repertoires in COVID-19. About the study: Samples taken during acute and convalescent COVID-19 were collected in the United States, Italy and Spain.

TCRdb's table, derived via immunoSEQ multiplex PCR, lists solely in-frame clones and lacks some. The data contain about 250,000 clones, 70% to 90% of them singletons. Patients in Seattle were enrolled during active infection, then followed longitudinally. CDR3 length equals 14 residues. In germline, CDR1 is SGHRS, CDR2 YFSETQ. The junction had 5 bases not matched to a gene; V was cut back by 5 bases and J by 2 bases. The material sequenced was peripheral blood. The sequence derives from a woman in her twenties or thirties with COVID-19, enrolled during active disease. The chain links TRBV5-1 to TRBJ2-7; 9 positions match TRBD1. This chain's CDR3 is CASRPGTGPYEQYF. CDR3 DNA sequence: TGCGCCAGCAGACCCGGGACAGGGCCCTACGAGCAGTACTTC.